Shown below are 12 T cell receptor beta chains from a single sample sequenced in a study of shared clonotypes between healthy human individuals. The naive CD8 population came from CD45RO-negative cells selected for CCR7, without terminally differentiated effector memory CD45RA+ cells. Sequencing was performed with immunoSEQ multiplex PCR; in TCRdb, only in-frame clones are kept and a portion is missing. The sample consists of about 2.1 million clones, about 94% of them appearing once. Sequenced input: naive CD8+ T cells from PBMCs. The source is a man younger than 35 in good health. Some clones in this sample may be carry-over from other donors' samples.

This clone came up a few times. The genes are TRBV6-1 and TRBJ1-1, with TRBD1 identical over 8 bases. Germline lookup yields CDR1 MNHNS and CDR2 SASEGT. The length of the CDR3 is 17 residues. The trim removed 4 bases at V and 4 bases at J, leaving 14 bases unmatched. CDR3 protein: CASSGSRQGSSGTEAFF. In nucleotides, the CDR3 is TGTGCCAGCAGTGGTTCCCGACAGGGGTCCTCGGGCACTGAAGCTTTCTTT.

This chain links TRBV27 with TRBJ1-6; possibly TRBD1 for D (6 bases). The CDR3 has 15 residues. Germline CDR1 MNHEY, CDR2 SMNVEV (reference sequence). V was trimmed by 3 bases and J by 8 bases, leaving 14 bases between them. CDR3 sequence: CASSFFGGLDSPLHF. CDR3 nucleotides: TGTGCCAGCAGTTTTTTCGGGGGCCTCGATTCACCCCTCCACTTT.

This chain uses TRBV6-5 with TRBJ1-4, with unresolved D. Germline CDR1 is MNHEY and CDR2 is SVGAGI. The ends were cut back, 2 bases at V and 7 bases at J, with 14 bases in the middle. This CDR3 spans 15 amino acids. The DNA for the CDR3 is TGTGCCAGCAGTTACCGTAGGACTGGTTTTGAAAAACTGTTTTTT. Amino acid sequence: CASSYRRTGFEKLFF.

The CDR3 sequence is CASSLGQGVNEQFF. The CDR3 region has the DNA TGTGCCAGCAGTTTGGGGCAGGGAGTCAATGAGCAGTTCTTC. V is TRBV28 and J is TRBJ2-1, with D perhaps TRBD1 or TRBD2 (5 bases each). V dropped 3 bases and J dropped 6 bases, with 12 bases sitting between them. The CDR3 loop spans 14 amino acids. The germline V gene encodes CDR1 MDHEN and CDR2 SYDVKM.

The V and J genes are TRBV29-1 and TRBJ1-1; tentatively, D is TRBD1 (5 bases). Trimming stripped 7 bases from V and 5 bases from J, with 14 bases between. Germline V lookup: CDR1 SQVTM, CDR2 ANQGSEA. The length of the CDR3 is 12 residues. The CDR3 DNA follows: TGCAGCGCCTATTTGGGGGGGACTGAAGCTTTCTTT. Residues: CSAYLGGTEAFF.

The V gene is TRBV6-1, the J gene TRBJ2-2, with 10 bases fitting TRBD1. Losses at the gene ends were 8 bases for V and 6 bases for J; bases not matched to a gene: 9. This CDR3 spans 15 amino acids. CDR1 is MNHNS and CDR2 is SASEGT in the germline V gene. CDR3 sequence: CASYATGGRAGELFF. The CDR3 coding sequence is TGTGCCAGCTACGCGACAGGGGGCAGAGCCGGGGAGCTGTTTTTT.

This chain uses TRBV27 with TRBJ2-1; D tentatively fits TRBD1 or TRBD2 (5 bases each). Trimming removed 6 bases at V and 4 bases at J, with 22 bases between. CDR1 and CDR2 from the germline V gene are MNHEY and SMNVEV (reference sequence). This CDR3 is 17 amino acids long. The CDR3 region has the DNA TGTGCCAGCAGCCCCGACTCGGGGACGGCGATTTACAATGAGCAGTTCTTC. Its translation: CASSPDSGTAIYNEQFF.

V usage is TRBV4-1 and J usage is TRBJ2-7; 9 positions match TRBD1. J was trimmed by 2 bases and V by 4 bases; bases with no gene match: 12. Germline V CDR1 and CDR2: MGHRA, YSYEKL. The CDR3 runs to 17 residues. CDR3 amino acids: CASSPLPTGTGTYEQYF. The CDR3 nucleotides read TGCGCCAGCAGCCCCCTACCGACCGGGACAGGGACCTACGAGCAGTACTTC.

CDR3 protein: CASSSDRDVYEQYF. The DNA for the CDR3 is TGTGCCAGCAGCTCTGACAGGGACGTCTACGAGCAGTACTTC. This chain connects TRBV5-4 to TRBJ2-7; 7 positions agree with TRBD1. Germline assignment: CDR1 SGHNT and CDR2 YYREEE (reference sequence). J was trimmed by 3 bases and V by 3 bases; bases with no gene match: 6. The CDR3 contains 14 residues.

The chain couples TRBV29-1 to TRBJ2-1, with D possibly being TRBD1 (6 bases). The germline V gene encodes CDR1 SQVTM and CDR2 ANQGSEA. The CDR3 spans 13 residues. Trimming removed 1 base from V and 3 bases from J, with 7 bases in between. The CDR3 spells CSVEGGLYNEQFF. DNA for the CDR3: TGCAGCGTTGAAGGGGGGCTCTACAATGAGCAGTTCTTC.

This sequence joins TRBV10-1 and TRBJ2-1; 9 bases fit TRBD2. Per the germline V gene, CDR1 is WNHNN and CDR2 is SYGVQD (reference sequence). V lost 3 bases to trimming and J lost 0 bases; unmatched junction nucleotides: 3. This CDR3 comprises 16 residues. DNA of the CDR3: TGCGCCAGCAGTGATGAGCGGGAGGCCTCCTACAATGAGCAGTTCTTC. Residues: CASSDEREASYNEQFF.

The CDR3 loop is CASSLAGLAGGLNQQYF. The CDR3 DNA follows: TGTGCCAGCAGCTTAGCCGGACTAGCGGGAGGGTTGAACCAGCAGTACTTC. The chain uses TRBV13 and TRBJ2-7, with 15 bases identical to TRBD2. Germline V gene lookup returns CDR1 PRHDT and CDR2 FYEKMQ (reference sequence). Trimming at V came to 1 base and at J to 8 bases, leaving 9 bases not matched to a gene. This CDR3 is built from 17 residues.